These 23 T cell receptor beta chains share one sample of origin, sequenced in a study of blood T cell repertoires in COVID-19. Repertoires were generated with immunoSEQ multiplex PCR, while TCRdb's copy carries only in-frame clones and drops some. The sample includes about 180,000 clones, around four fifths of them seen just once. Sequenced material: peripheral blood. These receptors were taken from a woman between 40 and 55 years old with COVID-19, enrolled during active disease.

The chain uses TRBV29-1 and TRBJ1-1, with D unresolved. From germline, CDR1 is SQVTM and CDR2 ANQGSEA. The CDR3 totals 12 residues. The V end lost 6 bases, the J end lost 5 bases, and 13 bases lay between the germline ends. CDR3 loop: CSVPLQNTEAFF. CDR3 nucleotide sequence: TGCAGCGTCCCCCTCCAGAATACTGAAGCTTTCTTT. Based on the CDR3 plus reference TRBV29-1 and TRBJ1-1, the full variable domain is SAVISQKPSRDICQRGTSLTIQCQVDSQVTMMFWYRQQPGQSLTLIATANQGSEATYESGFVIDKFPISRPNLTFSTLTVSNMSPEDSSIYLCSVPLQNTEAFFGQGTRLTVV.

This sequence joins TRBV9 and TRBJ2-5, with TRBD1 matching over 9 bases. V shed 3 bases and J 7 bases; nucleotides not matched to a gene: 7. CDR1 and CDR2 (germline): SGDLS, YYNGEE. This CDR3 is built from 14 residues. The CDR3 reads CASSEFTGGATQYF. The CDR3 coding sequence is TGTGCCAGCAGCGAATTCACAGGGGGCGCGACCCAGTACTTC.

J is TRBJ1-1 and V is TRBV20-1, with D unresolved. The CDR3 has 14 amino acids. Trimming took 3 bases from V and 3 from J, leaving 14 bases between them. Germline CDR1 reads DFQATT; CDR2 reads SNEGSKA (reference sequence). The CDR3 region is CSASGSKGHTEAFF. CDR3 coding DNA: TGCAGTGCTAGTGGGAGTAAAGGCCACACTGAAGCTTTCTTT.

This chain connects TRBV5-4 to TRBJ1-1, with D perhaps matching TRBD1 (5 bases). Between the trimmed V and J ends, which lost 7 bases and 7 bases, there was a span of 17 bases. The V gene's germline CDR1 is SGHNT and CDR2 YYREEE (reference sequence). The CDR3 is 13 residues long. The chain's CDR3 is CASGARSALEAFF. The CDR3 bases are TGTGCCAGCGGGGCCCGATCGGCGCTTGAAGCTTTCTTT.

The genes are TRBV2 and TRBJ1-5; D not resolved. The germline V gene has CDR1 SNHLY and CDR2 FYNNEI. CDR3 length equals 15 residues. Between the trimmed V and J ends, which lost 5 bases and 0 bases, there was a span of 11 bases. This CDR3 is CASSQGPTSNQPQHF. Here the CDR3 DNA reads TGTGCCAGCAGTCAAGGGCCAACTAGCAATCAGCCCCAGCATTTT.

The chain links TRBV9 to TRBJ1-1; D may be TRBD1 (5 bases). The V and J ends lost 0 bases and 4 bases respectively, with 13 bases between them. The CDR3 has 15 residues. Germline CDR1 reads SGDLS; CDR2 reads YYNGEE. CDR3 in DNA: TGTGCCAGCAGCGTAGACCCCGCAGGGATCACTGAAGCTTTCTTT. This translates into CASSVDPAGITEAFF.

The chain is built from TRBV28 and TRBJ2-6; D is unresolved. The CDR3 has 16 amino acids. V lost 1 base and J lost 0, with 7 bases in between. Germline V lookup: CDR1 MDHEN, CDR2 SYDVKM. CDR3 DNA sequence: TGTGCCAGCAGTTTATTTCTAAGCTCTGGGGCCAACGTCCTGACTTTC. It specifies CASSLFLSSGANVLTF.

The J gene is TRBJ1-1, the V gene TRBV29-1, with 7 nucleotides matching TRBD1. V lost 7 bases, J lost 0 bases, and 2 bases stayed unmatched. Germline V gene lookup returns CDR1 SQVTM and CDR2 ANQGSEA. The CDR3 length is 12 residues. The CDR3 DNA sequence: TGCAGCGCCAGGGGGTTGAACACTGAAGCTTTCTTT. This sequence encodes CSARGLNTEAFF. The variable domain in full, with the rest retrieved from reference TRBV29-1 and TRBJ1-1, is SAVISQKPSRDICQRGTSLTIQCQVDSQVTMMFWYRQQPGQSLTLIATANQGSEATYESGFVIDKFPISRPNLTFSTLTVSNMSPEDSSIYLCSARGLNTEAFFGQGTRLTVV.

The CDR3 DNA sequence: TGTGCCAGCAGCGTAGTTGCACTAGGGGGAGGGCCTCAAGATACGCAGTATTTT. Its translation: CASSVVALGGGPQDTQYF. The genes are TRBV9 and TRBJ2-3; a possible D gene is TRBD2 (7 bases). Looked up from germline, CDR1 is SGDLS and CDR2 is YYNGEE. The CDR3 spans 18 residues. V shed 0 bases and J shed 5 bases, with 22 bases lying between them. The variable domain in full, with the rest retrieved from reference TRBV9 and TRBJ2-3, is DSGVTQTPKHLITATGQRVTLRCSPRSGDLSVYWYQQSLDQGLQFLIQYYNGEERAKGNILERFSAQQFPDLHSELNLSSLELGDSALYFCASSVVALGGGPQDTQYFGPGTRLTVL.

The genes are TRBV5-4 and TRBJ1-2, with D hard to call. CDR1 is SGHNT, CDR2 YYREEE, per germline (reference sequence). Deletions cut 2 bases from V and 7 bases from J, with 12 bases between. The CDR3 extends over 13 amino acids. The CDR3 DNA reads as TGTGCCAGCAGCTTTGAAACTGGGAGTGGCTACACCTTC. It is translated as CASSFETGSGYTF.

The J gene is TRBJ1-1, the V gene TRBV6-1, with a tentative D call TRBD1 (6 bases). The CDR3 totals 15 residues. Germline CDR1 MNHNS, CDR2 SASEGT. The V and J ends lost 0 bases and 4 bases respectively, with 12 bases between them. The CDR3 DNA reads as TGTGCCAGCAGTGAAGCAGGGGGTGCGGTCACTGAAGCTTTCTTT. This encodes CASSEAGGAVTEAFF.

The genes are TRBV18 and TRBJ2-2; a weak D match, TRBD1 (5 bases). The CDR3 contains 15 residues. Trimming shortened V by 2 bases and J by 7 bases, and 14 bases separated the two germline ends. The germline gives CDR1 KGHSH, CDR2 LQKENI. CDR3 in DNA: TGTGCCAGCTCACCAGGAGTAGGGGTTGACGGGGAGCTGTTTTTT. Protein sequence: CASSPGVGVDGELFF.

This sequence joins TRBV7-2 and TRBJ2-1; TRBD2 is a possible D gene (6 bases). The CDR3 has 15 residues. CDR1 is SGHTA, CDR2 FQGNSA, per germline. The V end was cut by 5 bases, the J end by 5 bases, with 16 bases between. CDR3 region: CASSPQGGVNNEQFF. Here the CDR3 DNA reads TGTGCCAGCAGCCCCCAGGGCGGGGTTAACAATGAGCAGTTCTTC.

The CDR3 reads CASSLGGLYNEQFF. In DNA form, the CDR3 reads TGTGCCAGCAGCTTAGGGGGCCTCTACAATGAGCAGTTCTTC. The rearrangement joins TRBV11-3 to TRBJ2-1; a weak D match, TRBD1 (5 bases). The germline gives CDR1 SGHNT, CDR2 YENEEA. The CDR3 is 14 residues long. The ends were cut back, 1 base at V and 3 bases at J, with 7 bases in the middle.

On this clone: The sample contains more than one DNA sequence encoding this CDR3. This rearrangement joins TRBV9 to TRBJ1-2; 7 bases are shared with TRBD1. This CDR3 is 13 amino acids long. V shed 3 bases and J 6 bases; nucleotides not matched to a gene: 5. Germline CDR1 SGDLS, CDR2 YYNGEE. The CDR3 loop is CASSARTGDGYTF. Written as DNA, the CDR3 is TGTGCCAGCAGCGCCCGGACAGGAGATGGCTACACCTTC. The full variable domain, in which reference TRBV9 and TRBJ1-2 provide the parts outside the CDR3, is DSGVTQTPKHLITATGQRVTLRCSPRSGDLSVYWYQQSLDQGLQFLIQYYNGEERAKGNILERFSAQQFPDLHSELNLSSLELGDSALYFCASSARTGDGYTFGSGTRLTVV.

The J gene is TRBJ2-7, the V gene TRBV27; TRBD2 aligns across 8 bases. The CDR3 loop spans 14 amino acids. The germline gives CDR1 MNHEY, CDR2 SMNVEV (reference sequence). With 6 bases clipped from V and 3 bases from J, the junction kept 7 bases outside the gene matches. The CDR3 region is CASSRGGEHYEQYF. DNA for the CDR3: TGTGCCAGCAGCCGGGGGGGTGAGCACTACGAGCAGTACTTC.

This chain joins TRBV6-5 and TRBJ1-2, with 11 bases fitting TRBD1. Per germline, CDR1 MNHEY and CDR2 SVGAGI. The CDR3 contains 13 residues. V dropped 6 bases and J dropped 8; count of bases not matched to a gene: 5. In DNA form, the CDR3 reads TGTGCCAGCAGCACCGGGACAGGGGGGGGCTACACCTTC. The encoded protein is CASSTGTGGGYTF.

The DNA for the CDR3 is TGTGCCAGCAGCTTAAGGGCTAGCGGGAGACAAGAGACCCAGTACTTC. Protein: CASSLRASGRQETQYF. The chain combines TRBV7-3 with TRBJ2-5; TRBD2 agrees at 10 bases. After removal of 1 base from V and 2 bases from J, the junction contained 4 bases not matched to a gene. This CDR3 is built from 16 residues. The V gene's germline CDR1 is SGHTA and CDR2 FQGTGA. The variable domain in full, with the rest retrieved from reference TRBV7-3 and TRBJ2-5, is GAGVSQTPSNKVTEKGKYVELRCDPISGHTALYWYRQSLGQGPEFLIYFQGTGAADDSGLPNDRFFAVRPEGSVSTLKIQRTERGDSAVYLCASSLRASGRQETQYFGPGTRLLVL.

The V call is TRBV19, the J call TRBJ2-1; 10 nucleotides align to TRBD2. The CDR3 is 14 residues long. CDR1 and CDR2 from the germline V gene are LNHDA and SQIVND (reference sequence). V gave up 9 bases and J gave up 1 base; unmatched junction bases: 3. The CDR3 nucleotides read TGTGCCAGCCGTAGCGGGGGGTCCTACAATGAGCAGTTCTTC. Amino acid sequence: CASRSGGSYNEQFF.

The gene calls are TRBV19 and TRBJ2-7; the match to TRBD1 covers 11 bases. V lost 8 bases, J lost 5 bases, and 8 bases stayed unmatched. The V gene's germline CDR1 is LNHDA and CDR2 SQIVND (reference sequence). The CDR3 sequence is 14 residues long. CDR3 DNA sequence: TGTGCCAGTCAGCGGACAGGGGGCATCCACGAGCAGTACTTC. It codes for CASQRTGGIHEQYF.

The table lists this clone with a count of one. At the DNA level, this CDR3 is encoded by other sequences in the same sample as well. The V and J genes are TRBV6-5 and TRBJ1-3; weak D call: TRBD1 (6 bases). Looked up from germline, CDR1 is MNHEY and CDR2 is SVGAGI. CDR3 size: 13 residues. V dropped 6 bases and J dropped 4 bases, with 10 bases sitting between them. CDR3 sequence reads: CASSGDRGNTIYF. The CDR3 DNA follows: TGTGCCAGCAGCGGCGACAGGGGAAACACCATATATTTT.

Regarding this clone: At the DNA level, this CDR3 is encoded by other sequences in the same sample as well. V and J are TRBV20-1 and TRBJ1-4, with D tentatively TRBD1 (5 bases). The CDR3 sequence is 15 residues long. V was pared by 3 bases and J by 0 bases, with 11 bases between. Germline CDR1 reads DFQATT; CDR2 reads SNEGSKA (reference sequence). The CDR3 DNA reads as TGCAGTGCTAGTCGGGGGGGGGCAACTAATGAAAAACTGTTTTTT. It is translated as CSASRGGATNEKLFF.

This chain joins TRBV10-2 and TRBJ1-2; 7 bases match TRBD1. Germline CDR1 is WSHSY and CDR2 is SAAADI. The CDR3 sequence is 14 residues long. Unmatched junction bases numbered 11, after V lost 11 bases and J lost 2 bases. The CDR3 DNA follows: TGCGCCTCCTCTGAGCCGGGACAGAACTATGGCTACACCTTC. Its protein is CASSEPGQNYGYTF.